This T cell receptor (beta chain) was documented in a study of read filtering for tumor transcriptome and immune sequencing. At the level of the study: IR-seq gave about 3.5 to 10.27 million TCR reads per sample; RNA-seq gave about 80 to 1,400.

Findings and limits, study-wide: Sorted CD138-negative bone marrow cells were not purified T cells. Without single-read clonotypes, shared clonotype proportions correlated more between IR-seq and RNA-seq. IR-seq captured clonotypes deeper and more reliably than RNA-seq.

As concerns this clonotype: Its antigen is undetermined.

This library used roughly 370 ng RNA and molecular barcoded adaptors spanning alpha/delta and beta/gamma chains. MiXCR, applied by TCRdb to the reads, yields one record per CDR3 protein. Here the sample spans approximately 57,000 distinct CDR3 sequences, over 9% being singletons. This clonotype was sampled from a donor aged 40 or older with multiple myeloma. Input material: a population of CD138-negative cells sorted from bone marrow.

The CDR3 region has the DNA TGTGCCAGTAGTATCCCTCAGGGCTCCTACGACTATGGCTACACCTTC. Translating gives CASSIPQGSYDYGYTF. The chain uses TRBV19 and TRBJ1-2, with a tentative D call TRBD1 (5 bases). V was shortened by 3 bases and J by 3 bases, with 17 bases between the two germline ends. Germline assignment: CDR1 LNHDA and CDR2 SQIVND (reference sequence). This CDR3 spans 16 amino acids.